The 15 T cell receptor beta chains given below trace back to one sample, sequenced in a study of blood T cell repertoires in COVID-19. The method was immunoSEQ multiplex PCR; TCRdb's version includes in-frame clones alone and lacks a portion of them. The sample carries about 130,000 clones, about 85% recorded once. Sequencing was performed on peripheral blood. The receptors were gathered from a man aged 40-49 years with active or convalescent COVID-19.

This chain links TRBV9 with TRBJ2-5; 9 bases agree with TRBD2. V shed 0 bases and J 1 base; nucleotides not matched to a gene: 4. The CDR3 extends over 16 amino acids. From germline, CDR1 is SGDLS and CDR2 YYNGEE. CDR3 sequence: CASSVGNSGGQETQYF. The DNA for the CDR3 is TGTGCCAGCAGCGTAGGGAATAGCGGGGGCCAAGAGACCCAGTACTTC.

CDR3 sequence reads: CSVATQGNTAEAFF. The CDR3 DNA reads TGCAGCGTAGCTACACAGGGTAATACAGCTGAAGCTTTCTTT. V gene TRBV29-1 combines with J gene TRBJ1-1; perhaps TRBD1 as D (6 bases). This CDR3 has 14 amino acids. Germline V gene sequence: CDR1 SQVTM, CDR2 ANQGSEA. The ends were cut back, 6 bases at V and 6 bases at J, with 20 bases in the middle.

CDR3 DNA sequence: TGTGCCAGCAGCCCCAGTGGACTAGCAGAGAACACCGGGGAGCTGTTTTTT. Encoded protein: CASSPSGLAENTGELFF. The chain has TRBV9 and TRBJ2-2, with 8 nucleotides matching TRBD2. Per the germline V gene, CDR1 is SGDLS and CDR2 is YYNGEE. J gave up 1 base and V 4 bases, and 9 bases lay outside the gene matches. This CDR3 comprises 17 residues.

The genes are TRBV24-1 and TRBJ2-3; TRBD2 matches at 12 bases. The CDR3 spans 16 residues. The J segment lost 2 bases and the V segment lost 5 bases, leaving 4 bases of the junction unmatched. CDR1 is KGHDR, CDR2 SFDVKD, per germline. Here the CDR3 DNA reads TGTGCCACCAGTGGTGCTAGCGGGGGGGCCACAGATACGCAGTATTTT. The encoded protein is CATSGASGGATDTQYF.

The genes are TRBV7-9 and TRBJ2-3; unclear D gene. V lost 5 bases to trimming and J lost 2 bases, with 8 bases between them. CDR1 is SEHNR and CDR2 is FQNEAQ in the germline V gene (reference sequence). CDR3 size: 13 residues. The CDR3 region has the DNA TGTGCCAGCAGCCCTACGTCCACAGATACGCAGTATTTT. Its translation: CASSPTSTDTQYF.

The chain has TRBV9 and TRBJ2-7; D perhaps matches TRBD1 (6 bases). V lost 0 bases to trimming and J lost 0 bases, with 10 bases between them. Per the germline V gene, CDR1 is SGDLS and CDR2 is YYNGEE. The CDR3 covers 15 residues. This CDR3 is CASSVGQASSYEQYF. CDR3 DNA: TGTGCCAGCAGCGTAGGACAGGCAAGCTCCTACGAGCAGTACTTC.

This clone was counted a few times. The chain has TRBV29-1 and TRBJ1-1; D is ambiguous. The CDR3 runs to 15 residues. V gave up 5 bases and J gave up 4 bases, with 20 bases separating them. Germline loops: CDR1 SQVTM, CDR2 ANQGSEA. The CDR3 DNA follows: TGCAGCGTTAGGGTTCCCACCGGGATCAGCACTGAAGCTTTCTTT. Translated, it gives CSVRVPTGISTEAFF.

The chain uses TRBV6-6 and TRBJ1-5; 7 bases fit TRBD1. J gave up 7 bases and V 2 bases, and 5 bases lay outside the gene matches. Germline V gene sequence: CDR1 MNHNY, CDR2 SVGAGI (reference sequence). There are 14 residues in the CDR3. CDR3 nucleotides: TGTGCCAGCAGTTACGACAGGGCCCGACAGCCCCAGCATTTT. Encoded protein: CASSYDRARQPQHF.

The genes are TRBV19 and TRBJ1-4, with D maybe TRBD1 (6 bases). The V gene lost 5 bases and the J gene lost 0 bases, with 13 bases spanning the gap. The CDR3 spans 16 residues. Germline CDR1 and CDR2: LNHDA and SQIVND (reference sequence). The CDR3 loop reads CASSSNSGATNEKLFF. For the CDR3, the DNA is TGTGCCAGTAGTTCCAATTCAGGGGCAACTAATGAAAAACTGTTTTTT.

V and J are TRBV29-1 and TRBJ2-3, with 12 bases identical to TRBD1. Germline V gene lookup returns CDR1 SQVTM and CDR2 ANQGSEA. The V segment lost 6 bases and the J segment 4 bases; nucleotides outside the gene matches: 5. The CDR3 totals 14 residues. The CDR3 sequence is CSVRDRGLADTQYF. The CDR3 coding sequence is TGCAGCGTCAGGGACAGGGGGCTGGCAGATACGCAGTATTTT.

With regard to this clone: The same CDR3 also results from other DNA sequences found in this sample. The CDR3 protein is CASSVALDRGQDEQFF. CDR3 bases: TGTGCCAGCAGCGTAGCTCTGGACAGGGGGCAAGATGAGCAGTTCTTC. The chain joins TRBV9 to TRBJ2-1; 11 bases are shared with TRBD1. CDR3 size: 16 residues. The germline CDR1 and CDR2 sequences are SGDLS and YYNGEE. The junction had 7 bases not matched to a gene; V was cut back by 0 bases and J by 8 bases.

The chain uses TRBV7-9 and TRBJ1-4; D unresolved. V shed 2 bases and J shed 4 bases, with 8 bases lying between them. The CDR3 extends over 14 amino acids. Germline V gene sequence: CDR1 SEHNR, CDR2 FQNEAQ (reference sequence). CDR3 amino acids: CASSLTDINEKLFF. The CDR3 DNA is TGTGCCAGCAGCTTAACTGATATTAATGAAAAACTGTTTTTT.

V usage is TRBV3-1 (or the pseudogene TRBV3-2) and J usage is TRBJ1-2; no definite D call. The germline gives CDR1 LGHDT, CDR2 YNNKEL (reference sequence). V dropped 1 base and J dropped 8 bases, with 11 bases sitting between them. This CDR3 is 13 amino acids long. Here the CDR3 reads CASSQGGVGGYTF. The CDR3 DNA reads as TGTGCCAGCAGCCAAGGCGGGGTTGGGGGCTACACCTTC.

CDR3 in DNA: TGTGCCAGCAGCTTAAGGGAGAGCACTGAAGCTTTCTTT. Translation gives CASSLRESTEAFF. V and J are TRBV11-3 and TRBJ1-1; D uncertain. CDR1 is SGHNT and CDR2 is YENEEA in the germline V gene. V lost 2 bases and J lost 4, with 8 bases in between. This CDR3 contains 13 residues.

V usage is TRBV27 and J usage is TRBJ2-1; D is ambiguous. The CDR3 contains 13 residues. V lost 1 base, J lost 5 bases, and 6 bases lay in between. The germline V gene encodes CDR1 MNHEY and CDR2 SMNVEV (reference sequence). CDR3 loop: CASSLYIHNEQFF. The CDR3 DNA sequence: TGTGCCAGCAGTTTATATATCCACAATGAGCAGTTCTTC.